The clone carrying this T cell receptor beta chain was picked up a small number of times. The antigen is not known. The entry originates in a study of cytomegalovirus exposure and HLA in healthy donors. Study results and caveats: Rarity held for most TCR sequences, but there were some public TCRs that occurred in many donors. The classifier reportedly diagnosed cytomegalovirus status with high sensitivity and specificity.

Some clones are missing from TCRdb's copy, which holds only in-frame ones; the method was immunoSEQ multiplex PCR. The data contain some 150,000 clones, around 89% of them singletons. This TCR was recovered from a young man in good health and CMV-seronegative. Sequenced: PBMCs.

CDR3: CASSLGGWGDQPQHF. CDR3 DNA sequence: TGTGCCAGCAGTTTGGGGGGGTGGGGGGATCAGCCCCAGCATTTT. This chain connects TRBV27 to TRBJ1-5; D is possibly TRBD1 (5 bases). With 3 bases removed from V and 5 bases from J, the gap between germline ends came to 14 bases. The CDR3 is 15 amino acids. CDR1 and CDR2 (germline): MNHEY, SMNVEV (reference sequence).